This T cell receptor (beta chain) was identified during a study of T-cell memory formation after mild COVID-19. For the study at large: TCR clusters showed largely donor specificity.

Germline V gives CDR1 MGHRA, CDR2 YSYEKL. This CDR3 is built from 14 residues. J gave up 7 bases and V 8 bases, and 7 bases lay outside the gene matches. Study results and caveats: Confirmation of SARS-CoV-2 specificity was lacking for second-wave clones peaking day 37. Later expanders leaned CD4+, whereas day 15 to 85 contracting clones were balanced CD4/CD8.

TCRdb processed the 5' RACE reads anew with MiXCR; each CDR3 protein has one entry. The sample carries about 340,000 distinct CDR3 sequences, roughly 20% recorded once. Only a few counts were recorded for this clonotype. The antigen is undetermined. Sample: PBMCs or a T cell subset sorted from them (not recorded which). This chain uses TRBV4-1 with TRBJ1-6, with 8 bases identical to TRBD1. The clonotype originates from a man in his late teens or twenties who had mild COVID-19 (a few samples of this study predate the infection). Cell type and time point are not known. CDR3 DNA: TGCGCCAGCCGGAGGGGACAGGACAATTCACCCCTCCACTTT. The encoded protein is CASRRGQDNSPLHF.